Following are 31 T cell receptor beta chains from one sample sequenced in a study of T-cell memory formation after mild COVID-19. MiXCR, run by TCRdb on the 5' RACE reads, gives a single entry per CDR3 protein. This table has under 600,000 distinct CDR3 sequences, 20% to 25% appearing once. Sequencing input: PBMCs or a T cell subset sorted from them (not recorded which). Every receptor here comes from an adult woman who had mild COVID-19 (a few samples of this study predate the infection). Cell type and time point are not known.

The gene calls are TRBV24-1 and TRBJ2-3, with unresolved D. Trimming took 6 bases from V and 6 from J, leaving 15 bases between them. The CDR3 covers 14 residues. Germline V CDR1 and CDR2: KGHDR, SFDVKD. For the CDR3, the DNA is TGTGCCACCAGTTCCCCACCGTACGTTGATACGCAGTATTTT. It specifies CATSSPPYVDTQYF.

This sequence joins TRBV2 and TRBJ2-5, with TRBD2 as a possible D gene (5 bases). Germline CDR1 is SNHLY and CDR2 is FYNNEI. Trimming cost V 7 bases and J 1 base, with 13 bases left between them. This CDR3 is 14 amino acids long. As DNA, the CDR3 is TGTGCCAGCAAGGTATCGACTACCCAAGAGACCCAGTACTTC. This encodes CASKVSTTQETQYF.

CDR3 coding DNA: TGTGCCAGCAGCGCCTTAGTCTCGGATTCACCCCTCCACTTT. It yields the protein CASSALVSDSPLHF. The chain joins TRBV6-6 to TRBJ1-6; D unresolved. The CDR3 length is 14 residues. Per the germline V gene, CDR1 is MNHNY and CDR2 is SVGAGI (reference sequence). Trimming pared 6 bases from V and 8 bases from J, leaving 14 bases between.

V and J are TRBV11-2 and TRBJ2-5; no firm D call. Germline V gene data show CDR1 as SGHAT and CDR2 as FQNNGV. The CDR3 sequence is 19 residues long. Trimming stripped 1 base from V and 0 bases from J, with 21 bases between. In DNA, the CDR3 is TGTGCCAGCAGCTTAGTTAGGGCCGGGTTACATACCGACCAAGAGACCCAGTACTTC. It translates to CASSLVRAGLHTDQETQYF.

V usage is TRBV9 and J usage is TRBJ2-7, with 10 bases lining up with TRBD1. This CDR3 region has 14 residues. Germline V gene data show CDR1 as SGDLS and CDR2 as YYNGEE. Losses at the gene ends were 3 bases for V and 6 bases for J; bases not matched to a gene: 6. This CDR3 reads CASSGPGTGVEQYF. In nucleotides, the CDR3 is TGTGCCAGCAGCGGCCCCGGGACAGGGGTCGAGCAGTACTTC. Together with reference TRBV9 and TRBJ2-7, the CDR3 gives the full variable domain: DSGVTQTPKHLITATGQRVTLRCSPRSGDLSVYWYQQSLDQGLQFLIQYYNGEERAKGNILERFSAQQFPDLHSELNLSSLELGDSALYFCASSGPGTGVEQYFGPGTRLTVT.

The table lists this clonotype with a few counts. V is TRBV7-8 and J is TRBJ2-3; TRBD2 aligns across 8 bases. The V segment lost 1 base and the J segment 2 bases; nucleotides outside the gene matches: 17. The germline CDR1 and CDR2 sequences are SGHVS and FQNEAQ. CDR3 length: 20 residues. CDR3 residues: CASSLDREGRTETLTDTQYF. CDR3 DNA sequence: TGTGCCAGCAGCTTAGATCGGGAGGGTCGAACGGAGACCCTCACAGATACGCAGTATTTT.

This clonotype was counted a few times. The J gene is TRBJ2-1, the V gene TRBV15; D is ambiguous. Trimming pared 1 base from V and 8 bases from J, leaving 12 bases between. This CDR3 region has 14 residues. Germline lookup yields CDR1 LNHNV and CDR2 YYDKDF (reference sequence). CDR3 region: CATSRVAEPHEQFF. The CDR3 bases are TGTGCCACCAGCAGAGTAGCTGAGCCCCATGAGCAGTTCTTC.

The chain has TRBV20-1 and TRBJ2-2; the match to TRBD2 covers 8 bases. V trimming: 5 bases; J trimming: 0 bases; junction bases outside the gene matches: 2. Germline CDR1 and CDR2: DFQATT and SNEGSKA (reference sequence). CDR3 size: 14 residues. CDR3 in DNA: TGCAGTGCTCGGACTAGCCCGAACACCGGGGAGCTGTTTTTT. Translation: CSARTSPNTGELFF.

A few counts support this clonotype. This chain links TRBV7-9 with TRBJ2-7, with D uncertain. The CDR3 is 13 residues long. Trimming shortened V by 2 bases and J by 5 bases, and 10 bases separated the two germline ends. Germline-derived CDR1 and CDR2 are SEHNR and FQNEAQ (reference sequence). Here the CDR3 reads CASSLSGPHEQYF. Here the CDR3 DNA reads TGTGCCAGCAGCTTATCCGGGCCCCACGAGCAGTACTTC.

This clonotype was seen more than once but under ten times. The chain has TRBV7-6 and TRBJ2-3, with 7 bases matching TRBD2. V gave up 0 bases and J gave up 0 bases; unmatched junction bases: 6. The CDR3 contains 17 residues. Germline-derived CDR1 and CDR2 are SGHVS and FNYEAQ. The CDR3 bases are TGTGCCAGCAGCTTAGCGCGGGAAGCGGGGAGCACAGATACGCAGTATTTT. Translated: CASSLAREAGSTDTQYF.

The chain carries TRBV5-1 and TRBJ2-7; tentative D call: TRBD1 (6 bases). Germline V gives CDR1 SGHRS, CDR2 YFSETQ. The CDR3 has 12 residues. Trimming shortened V by 6 bases and J by 4 bases, and 11 bases separated the two germline ends. CDR3 amino acids: CASKRDRYEQYF. The CDR3, as DNA: TGCGCCAGCAAACGAGACAGGTACGAGCAGTACTTC.

V usage is TRBV2 and J usage is TRBJ2-5; 9 bases align to TRBD1. This CDR3 spans 14 amino acids. After removal of 10 bases from V and 3 bases from J, the junction contained 9 bases not matched to a gene. Germline V CDR1 and CDR2: SNHLY, FYNNEI. This CDR3 reads CATNRGPFKETQYF. In DNA form, the CDR3 reads TGTGCCACCAACAGGGGGCCCTTCAAAGAGACCCAGTACTTC.

This clonotype has only a few counts. The chain uses TRBV10-3 and TRBJ2-3; D tentatively fits TRBD1 or TRBD2 (6 bases each). V was shortened by 8 bases and J by 7 bases, with 22 bases between the two germline ends. The length of the CDR3 is 15 residues. The germline CDR1 and CDR2 sequences are ENHRY and SYGVKD. The DNA of the CDR3 is TGTGCCATCCAGGGGACCGGGAGAAGTCGGAATACGCAGTATTTT. This translates into CAIQGTGRSRNTQYF.

The chain combines TRBV15 with TRBJ2-7; D is possibly TRBD1 or TRBD2 (6 bases each). The CDR3 spans 17 residues. Germline assignment: CDR1 LNHNV and CDR2 YYDKDF (reference sequence). Trimming removed 5 bases at V and 0 bases at J, with 20 bases between. The DNA of the CDR3 is TGTGCCACCAGCGGGGGGCTGGACTCCTCCCGCTCCTACGAGCAGTACTTC. This sequence encodes CATSGGLDSSRSYEQYF.

This chain connects TRBV7-3 to TRBJ2-5; 9 bases fit TRBD1. The CDR3 is made up of 16 amino acids. V lost 2 bases and J lost 4; bases outside the gene matches: 8. The germline gives CDR1 SGHTA, CDR2 FQGTGA. The CDR3 sequence is CASSLQGTGFGETQYF. The DNA of the CDR3 is TGTGCCAGCAGCTTACAGGGGACAGGGTTTGGAGAGACCCAGTACTTC.

A few counts support this clonotype. This chain joins TRBV30 and TRBJ2-1; 7 bases agree with TRBD2. CDR3 length equals 12 residues. CDR1 is GTSNPN and CDR2 is SVGIG in the germline V gene (reference sequence). J was trimmed by 4 bases and V by 5 bases; bases with no gene match: 2. CDR3 DNA sequence: TGTGCCTGGGCTAGCGGATACAATGAGCAGTTCTTC. Translating gives CAWASGYNEQFF.

This clonotype was picked up a small number of times. The V call is TRBV5-1, the J call TRBJ2-1; D possibly corresponds to TRBD2 (5 bases). The germline V gene has CDR1 SGHRS and CDR2 YFSETQ. The CDR3 has 13 amino acids. V dropped 2 bases and J dropped 11 bases, with 14 bases sitting between them. CDR3: CASSFLAENQQFF. CDR3 in DNA: TGCGCCAGCAGCTTCCTAGCTGAGAACCAGCAGTTCTTC.

This clonotype has more than one count but fewer than ten. V is TRBV24-1 and J is TRBJ1-1; TRBD1 agrees at 7 bases. This CDR3 comprises 13 residues. V was pared by 10 bases and J by 3 bases, with 7 bases of the junction left unmatched. The V gene's germline CDR1 is KGHDR and CDR2 SFDVKD. In DNA form, the CDR3 reads TGTGCCACTAAACAGGGGCCGGACACTGAAGCTTTCTTT. Its protein product is CATKQGPDTEAFF.

This chain links TRBV24-1 with TRBJ1-2, with 7 bases fitting TRBD1. CDR1 and CDR2 from the germline V gene are KGHDR and SFDVKD. This CDR3 comprises 12 residues. With 6 bases clipped from V and 7 bases from J, the junction kept 4 bases outside the gene matches. The CDR3 spells CATSTTGLGYTF. CDR3 in DNA: TGTGCCACCAGTACGACAGGGCTTGGCTACACCTTC.

The chain carries TRBV27 and TRBJ1-6; D not resolved. The V gene lost 5 bases and the J gene lost 6 bases, with 20 bases spanning the gap. The length of the CDR3 is 17 residues. Germline CDR1 MNHEY, CDR2 SMNVEV (reference sequence). Here the CDR3 DNA reads TGTGCCAGCAGTCCCGGGAGCCGTGGTATTTTTAATTCACCCCTCCACTTT. As protein: CASSPGSRGIFNSPLHF.

This clonotype was observed a few times. The chain couples TRBV5-1 to TRBJ1-1; 9 bases are a match to TRBD1. V trimming: 4 bases; J trimming: 8 bases; junction bases outside the gene matches: 18. Germline CDR1 is SGHRS and CDR2 is YFSETQ. The CDR3 totals 17 residues. The chain's CDR3 is CASSIVGVGQGPPEAFF. Here the CDR3 DNA reads TGCGCCAGCAGCATTGTAGGGGTGGGACAGGGCCCTCCGGAAGCTTTCTTT.

This clonotype has just a few counts. J is TRBJ1-3 and V is TRBV7-6; D gene unclear. This CDR3 spans 14 amino acids. The germline CDR1 and CDR2 sequences are SGHVS and FNYEAQ. Trimming left V 4 bases short and J 5 bases short, with 12 bases between. CDR3 sequence: CASSSTPGRNTIYF. CDR3 in DNA: TGTGCCAGCAGCTCCACACCGGGGAGAAACACCATATATTTT.

The chain joins TRBV6-5 to TRBJ2-2; TRBD1 matches 8 bases. The germline V gene has CDR1 MNHEY and CDR2 SVGAGI. The CDR3 is made up of 15 amino acids. The trim removed 5 bases at V and 4 bases at J, leaving 6 bases unmatched. CDR3 amino acids: CASSIGQGSTGELFF. The CDR3, as DNA: TGTGCCAGCAGTATCGGACAGGGATCCACCGGGGAGCTGTTTTTT.

This clonotype has at least ten counts. The J gene is TRBJ2-1, the V gene TRBV27; weak D call: TRBD2 (6 bases). Germline CDR1 is MNHEY and CDR2 is SMNVEV (reference sequence). The CDR3 covers 12 residues. Trimming took off 9 bases at V and 4 bases at J, with 10 bases between the two ends. CDR3 loop: CASGRGYNEQFF. As DNA, the CDR3 is TGTGCCAGTGGCCGGGGGTACAATGAGCAGTTCTTC.

The chain recombines TRBV29-1 with TRBJ2-7, with D perhaps matching TRBD2 (7 bases). The CDR3 covers 14 residues. Germline lookup yields CDR1 SQVTM and CDR2 ANQGSEA. V lost 0 bases and J lost 4, with 13 bases in between. This CDR3 is CSVEERGGTYEQYF. The CDR3 DNA reads as TGCAGCGTTGAAGAGAGGGGGGGAACTTACGAGCAGTACTTC.

This sequence joins TRBV6-5 and TRBJ2-1, with 11 nucleotides matching TRBD1. Germline V lookup: CDR1 MNHEY, CDR2 SVGAGI. The V gene end was trimmed by 6 bases and the J gene end by 1 base; junction bases not matched to a gene: 5. The CDR3 runs 16 residues. CDR3 nucleotide sequence: TGTGCCAGCAGCAATCGGGACAGGGGGTCCTACAATGAGCAGTTCTTC. This translates into CASSNRDRGSYNEQFF.

The chain employs TRBV5-1 and TRBJ1-1; D not certain. The CDR3 runs to 15 residues. The germline gives CDR1 SGHRS, CDR2 YFSETQ. The ends were cut back, 3 bases at V and 8 bases at J, with 20 bases in the middle. CDR3 sequence: CASSSYQVYEAEAFF. CDR3 sequence (DNA): TGCGCCAGCAGCTCCTACCAGGTTTATGAGGCCGAAGCTTTCTTT.

CDR3: CASSLDPLQRGGIREQFF. The CDR3 coding sequence is TGTGCCAGCAGCTTAGATCCCCTCCAGCGGGGGGGAATTCGGGAGCAGTTCTTC. The chain is built from TRBV7-9 and TRBJ2-1; 10 bases agree with TRBD2. Germline V gene lookup returns CDR1 SEHNR and CDR2 FQNEAQ (reference sequence). This CDR3 is built from 18 residues. After removal of 1 base from V and 10 bases from J, the junction contained 16 bases not matched to a gene.

V usage is TRBV5-1 and J usage is TRBJ2-1, with a tentative D call TRBD2 (7 bases). In germline, CDR1 is SGHRS, CDR2 YFSETQ. Trimming removed 1 base at V and 3 bases at J, with 11 bases between. The CDR3 length is 15 residues. CDR3 sequence: CASSLPGGHYNEQFF. The CDR3 coding sequence is TGCGCCAGCAGCTTGCCGGGGGGACACTACAATGAGCAGTTCTTC.

This clonotype was counted only a few times. The chain employs TRBV7-3 and TRBJ2-1; D might be TRBD2 (8 bases). Trimming took off 3 bases at V and 9 bases at J, with 18 bases between the two ends. Per germline, CDR1 SGHTA and CDR2 FQGTGA. The CDR3 consists of 15 residues. CDR3 DNA sequence: TGTGCCAGCAGCTTCAGGACTAGCCAGGGGGGTGAGCAGTTCTTC. This gives the protein CASSFRTSQGGEQFF.

The chain has TRBV28 and TRBJ2-3, with 8 bases identical to TRBD1. The V gene end was trimmed by 3 bases and the J gene end by 6 bases; junction bases not matched to a gene: 8. The CDR3 has 15 residues. From germline, CDR1 is MDHEN and CDR2 SYDVKM. The DNA for the CDR3 is TGTGCCAGCAGTTTGCAGGGGGCGGGATGGGATACGCAGTATTTT. Translation: CASSLQGAGWDTQYF.